This T cell receptor beta chain was documented in a study of blood T cell repertoires in COVID-19. About the research overall: Samples taken during acute and convalescent COVID-19 were collected in the United States, Italy and Spain. T cells, B-cell-depleted T cells, or PBMCs supplied cDNA or gDNA.

This clone was observed a handful of times. The germline V and J ends were trimmed by 8 bases and 7 bases, with 12 bases remaining between them. This CDR3 has 13 residues. Per the study methods: The authors estimated nucleated cell counts from reference gene primer amplification. The protocol was immunoSEQ multiplex PCR, while the TCRdb copy is restricted to in-frame clones and leaves out a portion. The V and J calls and clone size come from that table; D and trimming were worked out from the DNA. Among approximately 220,000 clones, around four fifths were seen once, and the ten largest hold around 5%.

The V and J genes are TRBV12-3 or TRBV12-4 and TRBJ1-6; the D is unclear. The sequencing sample was made of peripheral blood. This receptor was identified in a woman in her 70s with acute or convalescent COVID-19. The chain's CDR3 is CASCVGRNSPLHF. As DNA, the CDR3 is TGTGCCAGCTGTGTGGGCAGGAATTCACCCCTCCACTTT.